This T cell receptor (beta chain) appears in the sequencing data of a study of cytomegalovirus exposure and HLA in healthy donors. Study-wide results and caveats: An analysis that was carried out later associated 15,000 to 20,000 TCR beta sequences with HLA alleles at 0.05 false discovery rate.

Both 60 Vbeta primers and 13 Jbeta primers went into the PCR. This table comes from immunoSEQ multiplex PCR, and its TCRdb copy is limited to in-frame clones, with some not included. The table records approximately 140,000 clones, 70% to 85% of them present only once. Comment on this clone: Antigen unknown.

V dropped 2 bases and J dropped 1 base, with 12 bases sitting between them. Germline V lookup: CDR1 SGHTA, CDR2 FQGTGA. There are 16 residues in the CDR3. This TCR was sampled from a boy aged 2 to 9 in good health and CMV-seronegative. The sample consisted of PBMCs. V and J are TRBV7-3 and TRBJ2-4, with D possibly matching TRBD2 (6 bases). The CDR3 region has the DNA TGTGCCAGCAGCTTATCCGGCGGGGTGGCCAAAAACATTCAGTACTTC. Translating it yields CASSLSGGVAKNIQYF. Full variable domain (missing parts from reference TRBV7-3 and TRBJ2-4): GAGVSQTPSNKVTEKGKYVELRCDPISGHTALYWYRQSLGQGPEFLIYFQGTGAADDSGLPNDRFFAVRPEGSVSTLKIQRTERGDSAVYLCASSLSGGVAKNIQYFGAGTRLSVL.